The T cell receptor beta chain under discussion was sequenced for a study of OX40 agonist ivuxolimab in advanced cancers. Study information: As their treatment, patients were administered ivuxolimab, an agonistic anti-OX40 (CD134) antibody.

Produced via immunoSEQ multiplex PCR; TCRdb's table is partial and in-frame only. The table includes around 86,000 clones, 85% to 95% detected once. With V trimmed by 6 bases and J by 5 bases, 9 bases remained unmatched. This CDR3 is built from 14 residues. Germline CDR1 LGHNA, CDR2 YNFKEQ. V and J are TRBV4-2 and TRBJ1-2, with 7 bases lining up with TRBD1. This specimen was CD4+ or CD8+ T cells sorted from blood, taken in a trial of the OX40 agonist ivuxolimab. This clonotype was sampled from an adult with an advanced solid tumor such as melanoma, head and neck, liver or kidney cancer. CDR3 bases: TGTGCCAGCAGGTCAGGGGGACAGAGATATGGCTACACCTTC. It encodes CASRSGGQRYGYTF.